The clone carrying this T cell receptor (beta chain) occurred a few times. This specimen comes from a study of blood T cells in healthy people across ages. Every participating donor contributed 8 to 10 milliliters of peripheral blood through a draw. Using a J-beta primer mix together with a sample-barcoded 5' primer, a second PCR was run for roughly 7 to 12 cycles. Researchers report that a template-switch adaptor with 12 random nucleotides tagged each cDNA molecule. From each sample, at least 2.5 million paired-end reads containing CDR3 were obtained. TCRdb re-analysed the 5' RACE reads in MiXCR, keeping a single row per CDR3 protein. The sample includes roughly 1.7 million distinct CDR3 sequences, 34% of them seen just once. V shed 0 bases, J shed 0 bases, and the junction held 5 bases outside the gene matches. The CDR3 totals 17 residues. The germline V gene has CDR1 SGHAT and CDR2 FQNNGV.

This clonotype was sampled from a woman younger than 45 in good health. The chain recombines TRBV11-2 with TRBJ2-5; TRBD2 matches 9 bases. The material sequenced was blood. CDR3 loop: CASSLDLLAGYQETQYF. The CDR3 nucleotides read TGTGCCAGCAGCTTAGATCTGCTAGCGGGATACCAAGAGACCCAGTACTTC.